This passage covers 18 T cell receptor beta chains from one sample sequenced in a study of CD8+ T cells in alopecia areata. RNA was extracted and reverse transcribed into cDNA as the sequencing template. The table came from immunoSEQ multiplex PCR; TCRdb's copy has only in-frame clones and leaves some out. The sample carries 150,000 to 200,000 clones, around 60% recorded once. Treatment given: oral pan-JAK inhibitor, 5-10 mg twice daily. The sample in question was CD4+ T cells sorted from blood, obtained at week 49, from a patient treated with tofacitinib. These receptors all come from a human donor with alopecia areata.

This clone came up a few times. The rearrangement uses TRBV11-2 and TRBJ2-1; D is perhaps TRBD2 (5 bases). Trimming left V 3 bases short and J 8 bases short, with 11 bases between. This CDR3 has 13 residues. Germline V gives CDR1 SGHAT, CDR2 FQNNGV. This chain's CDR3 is CASSFAYGDEQFF. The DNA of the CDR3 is TGTGCCAGCAGCTTTGCTTACGGGGATGAGCAGTTCTTC.

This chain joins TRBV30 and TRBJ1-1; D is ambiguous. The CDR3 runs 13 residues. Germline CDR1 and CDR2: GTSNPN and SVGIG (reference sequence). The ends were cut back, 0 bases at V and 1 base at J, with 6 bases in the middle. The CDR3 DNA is TGTGCCTGGAGTGTACTACCGAACACTGAAGCTTTCTTT. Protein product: CAWSVLPNTEAFF.

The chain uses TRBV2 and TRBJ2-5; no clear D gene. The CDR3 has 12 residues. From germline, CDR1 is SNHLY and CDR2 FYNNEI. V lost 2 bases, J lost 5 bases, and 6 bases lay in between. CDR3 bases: TGTGCCAGCAGTGAATATTCGGAGACCCAGTACTTC. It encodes CASSEYSETQYF.

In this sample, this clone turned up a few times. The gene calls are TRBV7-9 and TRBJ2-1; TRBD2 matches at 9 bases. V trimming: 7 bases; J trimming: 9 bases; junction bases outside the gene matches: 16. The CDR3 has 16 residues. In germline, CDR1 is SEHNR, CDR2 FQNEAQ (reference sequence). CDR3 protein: CASTPLPGRGGPEQFF. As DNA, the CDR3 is TGTGCCAGCACCCCCCTCCCCGGGCGGGGGGGCCCTGAGCAGTTCTTC.

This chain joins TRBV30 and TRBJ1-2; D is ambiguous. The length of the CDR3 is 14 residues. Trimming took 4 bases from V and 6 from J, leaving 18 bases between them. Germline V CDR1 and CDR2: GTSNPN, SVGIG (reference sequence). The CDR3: CAWTRERRGDGYTF. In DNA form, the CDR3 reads TGTGCCTGGACACGGGAGAGGAGAGGAGATGGCTACACCTTC.

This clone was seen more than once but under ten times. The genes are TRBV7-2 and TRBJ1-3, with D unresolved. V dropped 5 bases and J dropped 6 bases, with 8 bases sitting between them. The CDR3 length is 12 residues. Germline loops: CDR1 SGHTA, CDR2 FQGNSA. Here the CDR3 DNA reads TGTGCCAGCAGCCATAGGGTAAACACCATATATTTT. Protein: CASSHRVNTIYF.

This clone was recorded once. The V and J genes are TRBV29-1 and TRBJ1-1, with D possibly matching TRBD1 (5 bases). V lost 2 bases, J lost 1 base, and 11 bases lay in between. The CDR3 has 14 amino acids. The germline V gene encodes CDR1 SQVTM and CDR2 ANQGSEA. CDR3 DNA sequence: TGCAGCGTTGAAAGGGACGCCTGGAACACTGAAGCTTTCTTT. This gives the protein CSVERDAWNTEAFF.

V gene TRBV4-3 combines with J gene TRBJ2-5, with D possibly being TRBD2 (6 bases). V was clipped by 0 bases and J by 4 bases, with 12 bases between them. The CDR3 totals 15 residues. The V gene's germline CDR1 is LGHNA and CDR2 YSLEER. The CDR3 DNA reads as TGCGCCAGCAGCCAAGATTACCGGGGGACAGAGACCCAGTACTTC. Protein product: CASSQDYRGTETQYF.

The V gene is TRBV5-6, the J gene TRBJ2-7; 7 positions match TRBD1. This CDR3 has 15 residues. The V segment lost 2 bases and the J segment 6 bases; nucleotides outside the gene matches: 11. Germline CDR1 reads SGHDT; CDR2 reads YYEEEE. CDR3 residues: CASSLPRTGAGEQYF. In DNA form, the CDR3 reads TGTGCCAGCAGCTTACCGCGGACAGGAGCTGGCGAGCAGTACTTC.

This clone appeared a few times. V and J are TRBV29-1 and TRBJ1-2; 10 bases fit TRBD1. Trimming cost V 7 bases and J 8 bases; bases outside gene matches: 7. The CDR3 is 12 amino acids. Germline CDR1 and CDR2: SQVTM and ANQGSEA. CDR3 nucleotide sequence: TGCAGCGCCTTAGGGACAGGGGAAGGCTACACCTTC. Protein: CSALGTGEGYTF.

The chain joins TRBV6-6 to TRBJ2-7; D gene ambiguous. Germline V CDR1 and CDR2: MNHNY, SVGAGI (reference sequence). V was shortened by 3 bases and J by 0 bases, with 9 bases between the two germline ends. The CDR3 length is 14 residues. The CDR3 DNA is TGTGCCAGCAGTTATGGGGTTAGCTCCTACGAGCAGTACTTC. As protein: CASSYGVSSYEQYF.

CDR3 in DNA: TGTGCCAGCAGCGTAGCCGTTTTTCGTGATCAGGATACGCAGTATTTT. Its protein product is CASSVAVFRDQDTQYF. The genes are TRBV9 and TRBJ2-3; the D is unclear. Germline lookup yields CDR1 SGDLS and CDR2 YYNGEE. Trimming stripped 0 bases from V and 6 bases from J, with 17 bases between. The CDR3 totals 16 residues.

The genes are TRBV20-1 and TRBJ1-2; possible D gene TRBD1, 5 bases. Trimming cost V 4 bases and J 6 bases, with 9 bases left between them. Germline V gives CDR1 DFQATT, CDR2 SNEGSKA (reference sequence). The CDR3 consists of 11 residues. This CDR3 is CSAMRGNGYTF. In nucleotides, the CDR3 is TGCAGTGCTATGAGGGGAAATGGCTACACCTTC.

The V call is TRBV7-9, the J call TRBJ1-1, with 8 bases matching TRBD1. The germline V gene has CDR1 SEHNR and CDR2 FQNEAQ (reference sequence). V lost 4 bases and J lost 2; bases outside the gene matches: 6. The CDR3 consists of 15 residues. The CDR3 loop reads CASSSRQGPNTEAFF. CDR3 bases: TGTGCCAGCAGCTCACGACAGGGGCCAAACACTGAAGCTTTCTTT.

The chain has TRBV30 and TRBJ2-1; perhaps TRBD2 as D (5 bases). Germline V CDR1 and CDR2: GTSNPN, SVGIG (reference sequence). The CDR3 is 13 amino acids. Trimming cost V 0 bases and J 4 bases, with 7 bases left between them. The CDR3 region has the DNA TGTGCCTGGAGTGTATCGGGATACAATGAGCAGTTCTTC. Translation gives CAWSVSGYNEQFF.

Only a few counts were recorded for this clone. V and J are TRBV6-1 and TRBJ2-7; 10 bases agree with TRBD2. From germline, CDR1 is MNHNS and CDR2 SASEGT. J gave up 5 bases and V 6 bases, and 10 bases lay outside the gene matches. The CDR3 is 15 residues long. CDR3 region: CASRDRSGGIDEQYF. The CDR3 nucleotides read TGTGCCAGCAGGGATCGTAGCGGGGGGATCGACGAGCAGTACTTC.

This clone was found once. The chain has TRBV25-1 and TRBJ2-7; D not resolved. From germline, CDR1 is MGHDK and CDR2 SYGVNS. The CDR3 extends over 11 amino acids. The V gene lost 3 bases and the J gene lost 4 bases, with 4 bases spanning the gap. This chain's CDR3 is CASSDYYEQYF. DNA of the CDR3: TGTGCCAGCAGTGATTATTACGAGCAGTACTTC.

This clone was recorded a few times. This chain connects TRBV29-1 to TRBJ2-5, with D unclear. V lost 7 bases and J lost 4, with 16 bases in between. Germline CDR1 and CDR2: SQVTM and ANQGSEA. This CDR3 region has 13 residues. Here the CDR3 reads CSGSPITGETQYF. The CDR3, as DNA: TGCAGCGGTTCTCCTATCACGGGAGAGACCCAGTACTTC.